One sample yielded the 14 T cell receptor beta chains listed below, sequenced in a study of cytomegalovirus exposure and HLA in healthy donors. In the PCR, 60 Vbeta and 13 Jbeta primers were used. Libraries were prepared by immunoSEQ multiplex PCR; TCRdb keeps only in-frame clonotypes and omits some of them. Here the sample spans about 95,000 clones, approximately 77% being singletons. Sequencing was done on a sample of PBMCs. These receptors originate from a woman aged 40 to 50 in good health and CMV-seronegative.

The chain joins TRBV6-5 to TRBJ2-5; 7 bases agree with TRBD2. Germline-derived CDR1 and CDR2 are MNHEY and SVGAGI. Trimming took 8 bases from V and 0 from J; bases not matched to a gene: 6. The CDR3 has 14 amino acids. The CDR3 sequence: CASALGGNQETQYF. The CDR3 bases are TGTGCCAGCGCACTCGGGGGGAACCAAGAGACCCAGTACTTC.

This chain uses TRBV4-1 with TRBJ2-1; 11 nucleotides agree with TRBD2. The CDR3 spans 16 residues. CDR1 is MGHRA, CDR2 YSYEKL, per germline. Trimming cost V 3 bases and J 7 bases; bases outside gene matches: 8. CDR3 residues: CASSQELAGGRNEQFF. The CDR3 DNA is TGCGCCAGCAGCCAGGAGTTAGCGGGGGGGCGAAATGAGCAGTTCTTC.

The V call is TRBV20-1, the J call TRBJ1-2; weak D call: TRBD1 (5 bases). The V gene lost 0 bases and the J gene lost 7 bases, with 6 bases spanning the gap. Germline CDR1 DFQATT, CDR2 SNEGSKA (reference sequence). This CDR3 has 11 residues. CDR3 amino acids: CSARDQGGYTF. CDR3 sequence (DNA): TGCAGTGCTAGAGACCAGGGTGGCTACACCTTC.

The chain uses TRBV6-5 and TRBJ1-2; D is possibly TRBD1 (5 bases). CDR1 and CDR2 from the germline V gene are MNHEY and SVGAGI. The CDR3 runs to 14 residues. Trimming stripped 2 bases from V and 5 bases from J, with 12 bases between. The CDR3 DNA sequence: TGTGCCAGCAGTTACGGCGACAGACCATATGGCTACACCTTC. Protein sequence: CASSYGDRPYGYTF.

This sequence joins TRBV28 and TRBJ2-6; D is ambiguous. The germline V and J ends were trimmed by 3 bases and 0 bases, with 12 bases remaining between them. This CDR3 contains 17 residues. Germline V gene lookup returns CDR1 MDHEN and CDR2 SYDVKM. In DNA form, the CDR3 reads TGTGCCAGCAGTTTCCCCTTACATGACTCTGGGGCCAACGTCCTGACTTTC. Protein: CASSFPLHDSGANVLTF.

The DNA of the CDR3 is TGTGCCAGCAGTGAGACAGGGCTATTTAATGAAAAACTGTTTTTT. It is translated as CASSETGLFNEKLFF. The chain employs TRBV28 and TRBJ1-4; 7 nucleotides agree with TRBD1. The J segment lost 4 bases and the V segment lost 5 bases, leaving 7 bases of the junction unmatched. CDR3 length equals 15 residues. Per germline, CDR1 MDHEN and CDR2 SYDVKM.

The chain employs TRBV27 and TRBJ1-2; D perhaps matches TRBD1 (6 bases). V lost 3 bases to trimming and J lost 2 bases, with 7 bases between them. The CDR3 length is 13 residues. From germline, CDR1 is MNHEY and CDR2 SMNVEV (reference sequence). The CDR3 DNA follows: TGTGCCAGCAGTTTCCAGGGGAACTATGGCTACACCTTC. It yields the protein CASSFQGNYGYTF.

The DNA for the CDR3 is TGTGCCTCCCGGGGGGAGGGTCAGCCCCAGCATTTT. Its translation: CASRGEGQPQHF. The chain employs TRBV10-3 and TRBJ1-5; D possibly corresponds to TRBD1 (5 bases). CDR1 is ENHRY, CDR2 SYGVKD, per germline. V lost 11 bases to trimming and J lost 6 bases, with 14 bases between them. The CDR3 loop spans 12 amino acids.

The CDR3 sequence is CASRLTGGIDIQYF. CDR3 DNA: TGTGCCAGCAGGCTTACAGGGGGCATTGACATTCAGTACTTC. V and J are TRBV2 and TRBJ2-4, with 9 bases lining up with TRBD1. This CDR3 comprises 14 residues. Per the germline V gene, CDR1 is SNHLY and CDR2 is FYNNEI. J was trimmed by 8 bases and V by 6 bases; bases with no gene match: 8.

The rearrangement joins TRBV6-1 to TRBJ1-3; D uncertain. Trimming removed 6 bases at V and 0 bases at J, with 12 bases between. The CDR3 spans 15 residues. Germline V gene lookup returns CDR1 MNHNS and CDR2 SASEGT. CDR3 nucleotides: TGTGCCAGCAGGAGAGGTAGGAGCTCTGGAAACACCATATATTTT. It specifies CASRRGRSSGNTIYF.

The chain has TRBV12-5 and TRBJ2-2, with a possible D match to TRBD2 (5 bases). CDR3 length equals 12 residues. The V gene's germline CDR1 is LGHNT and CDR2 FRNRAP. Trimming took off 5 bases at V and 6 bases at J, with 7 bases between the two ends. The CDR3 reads CASGPEAGELFF. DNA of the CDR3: TGTGCTAGTGGTCCGGAGGCCGGGGAGCTGTTTTTT.

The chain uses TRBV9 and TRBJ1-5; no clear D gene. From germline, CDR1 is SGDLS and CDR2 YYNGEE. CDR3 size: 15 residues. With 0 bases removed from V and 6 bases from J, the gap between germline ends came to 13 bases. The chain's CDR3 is CASSVGPMGSQPQHF. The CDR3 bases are TGTGCCAGCAGCGTAGGCCCGATGGGGAGTCAGCCCCAGCATTTT.

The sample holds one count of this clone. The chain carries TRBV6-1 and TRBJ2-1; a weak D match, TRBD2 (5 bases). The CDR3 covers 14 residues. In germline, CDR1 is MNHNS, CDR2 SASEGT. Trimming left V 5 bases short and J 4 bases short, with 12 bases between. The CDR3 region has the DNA TGTGCCAGCAGTTTCGGCGGGCGATACAATGAGCAGTTCTTC. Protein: CASSFGGRYNEQFF.

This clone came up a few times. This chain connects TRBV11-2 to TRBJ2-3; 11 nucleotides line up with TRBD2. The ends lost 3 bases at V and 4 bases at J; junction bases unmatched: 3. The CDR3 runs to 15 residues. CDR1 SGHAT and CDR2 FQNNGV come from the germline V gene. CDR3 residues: CASSFSGGAADTQYF. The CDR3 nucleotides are TGTGCCAGCAGCTTTAGCGGGGGGGCGGCAGATACGCAGTATTTT.